Listed below are T cell receptor beta chains from one sample, sequenced in a study of patients and donors after allogeneic stem cell transplantation. TCRdb reanalysed the RT-PCR reads using MiXCR and keeps one entry per CDR3 protein. The sample yields some 880,000 distinct CDR3 sequences, roughly 17% seen once. Sample: blood, either unsorted or a sorted T cell fraction (not recorded which). The receptors shown here come from a human donor who was either an allogeneic HSCT recipient or a stem cell or donor lymphocyte infusion donor (not recorded which). It is not recorded whose cells these are; they may come from a transplant donor. CDR3s include the opening cysteine and the closing phenylalanine or tryptophan. D genes are given only for firm matches. The listing skips clone size in some rows; elsewhere it reads once, few, many or a size class.

j_gene | d_gene | v_gene | abundance | len | CDR3aa | CDR3nt
TRBJ2-3 | - | TRBV6-1 | - | 15 | CASSPRDKGKDTQYF | TGTGCCAGCAGCCCCCGGGACAAGGGTAAAGATACGCAGTATTTT
TRBJ1-1 | TRBD1 | TRBV15 | - | 14 | CATSSRGLRTEAFF | TGTGCCACCAGCAGCAGGGGGCTCAGAACTGAAGCTTTCTTT
TRBJ1-6 | - | TRBV20-1 | - | 14 | CSARKQGRDSPLHF | TGCAGTGCTAGAAAACAGGGCCGGGATTCACCCCTCCACTTT
TRBJ2-2 | - | TRBV4-3 | - | 16 | CASSQPRPGNTGELFF | TGCGCCAGCAGCCAACCCCGCCCGGGAAACACCGGGGAGCTGTTTTTT
TRBJ2-1 | TRBD1 | TRBV9 | - | 16 | CASSEGPGQGDNEQFF | TGTGCCAGCAGCGAGGGACCGGGACAGGGGGACAATGAGCAGTTCTTC
TRBJ1-1 | - | TRBV6-1 | many | 13 | CASSRTKNTEAFF | TGTGCCAGCAGCCGAACAAAAAACACTGAAGCTTTCTTT
TRBJ1-6 | - | TRBV4-2 | few | 17 | CASSQDTLDNYNSPLHF | TGTGCCAGCAGCCAAGATACCTTGGACAACTATAATTCACCCCTCCACTTT
TRBJ2-1 | - | TRBV20-1 | - | 16 | CSARDLPAETLNEQFF | TGCAGTGCTAGAGATCTCCCGGCGGAGACCCTCAATGAGCAGTTCTTC
TRBJ1-2 | - | TRBV12-3/TRBV12-4 | few | 12 | CASSSNRNGYTF | TGTGCCAGCAGTTCAAACAGAAATGGCTACACCTTC
TRBJ2-1 | TRBD2 | TRBV10-3 | many | 12 | CAISRSGSEQFF | TGTGCCATCAGTCGAAGCGGGAGTGAGCAGTTCTTC
TRBJ2-1 | TRBD2 | TRBV6-2/TRBV6-3 | - | 17 | CASRGLAGGLDYNEQFF | TGTGCCAGCAGGGGACTAGCGGGGGGACTCGATTACAATGAGCAGTTCTTC
TRBJ1-5 | - | TRBV4-2 | few | 15 | CASSQEAGHNQPQHF | TGTGCCAGCAGCCAAGAGGCAGGGCACAATCAGCCCCAGCATTTT
TRBJ2-1 | TRBD2 | TRBV27 | few | 17 | CASSLRASGRANGEQFF | TGTGCCAGCAGTTTAAGGGCTAGCGGGAGGGCCAACGGTGAGCAGTTCTTC
TRBJ2-2 | TRBD2 | TRBV25-1 | few | 17 | CASSGRLAGIEGGELFF | TGTGCCAGCAGTGGAAGACTAGCGGGGATCGAGGGCGGGGAGCTGTTTTTT
TRBJ1-3 | - | TRBV20-1 | few | 14 | CSARTQDSGNTIYF | TGCAGTGCTAGGACCCAGGACTCTGGAAACACCATATATTTT
TRBJ1-4 | - | TRBV20-1 | few | 12 | CSAVAANEKLFF | TGCAGTGCGGTAGCGGCTAATGAAAAACTGTTTTTT
TRBJ1-1 | TRBD1 | TRBV12-3/TRBV12-4 | - | 15 | CASRSHGQGNTEAFF | TGTGCCAGCAGATCCCACGGACAGGGGAACACTGAAGCTTTCTTT
TRBJ2-7 | - | TRBV12-3/TRBV12-4 | - | 18 | CASSPNPPPSGSSYEQYF | TGTGCCAGCAGTCCAAATCCACCCCCTAGTGGAAGCTCCTACGAGCAGTACTTC
TRBJ1-2 | TRBD1 | TRBV7-9 | few | 14 | CASSLGQGVAGYTF | TGTGCCAGCAGCCTGGGACAGGGAGTAGCTGGCTACACCTTC
TRBJ2-3 | TRBD2 | TRBV12-3/TRBV12-4 | - | 15 | CASSTSGAGWDTQYF | TGTGCCAGCAGCACCAGCGGGGCCGGATGGGATACGCAGTATTTT
TRBJ1-1 | TRBD1 | TRBV2 | few | 14 | CASRGQGMNTEAFF | TGTGCCAGCAGGGGACAGGGGATGAACACTGAAGCTTTCTTT
TRBJ2-7 | - | TRBV12-3/TRBV12-4 | - | 16 | CASSIGMGLGVDEQYF | TGTGCCAGCAGTATCGGAATGGGGTTGGGAGTGGACGAGCAGTACTTC
TRBJ2-1 | - | TRBV6-2/TRBV6-3 | - | 14 | CASSAWTTYNEQFF | TGTGCCAGCAGTGCCTGGACAACCTACAATGAGCAGTTCTTC
TRBJ2-1 | - | TRBV9 | - | 14 | CASSVGWPMGEQFF | TGTGCCAGCAGCGTCGGCTGGCCGATGGGTGAGCAGTTCTTC
TRBJ2-1 | TRBD2 | TRBV7-3 | - | 13 | CASSSGTSYEQFF | TGTGCCAGCAGCTCCGGGACTAGCTATGAGCAGTTCTTC
TRBJ2-3 | TRBD2 | TRBV20-1 | - | 14 | CSAGLAGSTDTQYF | TGCAGTGCCGGACTAGCGGGTAGCACAGATACGCAGTATTTT
TRBJ2-5 | - | TRBV12-3/TRBV12-4 | few | 14 | CASTDQRGGETQYF | TGTGCCAGCACCGACCAGCGAGGTGGGGAGACCCAGTACTTC
TRBJ2-4 | - | TRBV5-1 | few | 16 | CASSLEHFLAKNIQYF | TGCGCCAGCAGCTTGGAACACTTTCTAGCCAAAAACATTCAGTACTTC
TRBJ1-5 | TRBD1 | TRBV29-1 | many | 13 | CSVGTGDRQPQHF | TGCAGCGTTGGGACAGGGGACCGGCAGCCCCAGCATTTT
TRBJ2-3 | - | TRBV5-1 | few | 11 | CASSTDITQYF | TGCGCCAGCAGCACTGACATCACGCAGTATTTT
TRBJ2-5 | - | TRBV2 | - | 12 | CAKKGGLETQYF | TGTGCCAAAAAGGGGGGGCTTGAGACCCAGTACTTC
TRBJ1-4 | - | TRBV12-3/TRBV12-4 | many | 16 | CASSLGRGTANEKLFF | TGTGCCAGCAGTTTAGGCAGGGGTACAGCTAATGAAAAACTGTTTTTT
TRBJ2-7 | - | TRBV12-3/TRBV12-4 | - | 13 | CASSLWDLYEQYF | TGTGCCAGCTCCCTATGGGACCTTTACGAGCAGTACTTC
TRBJ2-3 | - | TRBV6-2/TRBV6-3 | - | 16 | CASRKRWTGSTDTQYF | TGTGCCAGCAGAAAACGATGGACGGGCAGCACAGATACGCAGTATTTT
TRBJ2-3 | - | TRBV2 | - | 15 | CATSPGGLSTDTQYF | TGTGCCACCTCTCCCGGCGGCCTAAGCACAGATACGCAGTATTTT
TRBJ2-5 | - | TRBV5-6 | - | 15 | CASSHPGPLQETQYF | TGTGCCAGCAGTCACCCGGGACCCCTCCAAGAGACCCAGTACTTC
TRBJ1-6 | - | TRBV12-3/TRBV12-4 | - | 14 | CASTTGRPSADLHF | TGTGCCAGCACCACGGGACGTCCTTCAGCTGACCTCCACTTT
TRBJ1-5 | - | TRBV7-2 | - | 14 | CASSLDPTNQPQHF | TGTGCCAGCAGCTTAGATCCGACAAATCAGCCCCAGCATTTT
TRBJ2-3 | TRBD2 | TRBV4-3 | few | 17 | CASSRSGGTTSTDTQYF | TGCGCCAGCAGCCGTAGCGGGGGGACCACTAGCACAGATACGCAGTATTTT
TRBJ2-5 | TRBD2 | TRBV5-4 | - | 14 | CASSPGGVRETQYF | TGTGCCAGCAGCCCGGGGGGGGTTCGAGAGACCCAGTACTTC
TRBJ2-2 | - | TRBV27 | - | 17 | CASSFEGAHSYFGELFF | TGTGCCAGCAGTTTCGAGGGAGCGCACAGTTACTTCGGGGAGCTGTTTTTT
TRBJ2-2 | TRBD1 | TRBV12-3/TRBV12-4 | many | 16 | CASSSSRQGNTGELFF | TGTGCCAGCAGTTCCAGCCGACAGGGCAACACCGGGGAGCTGTTTTTT
TRBJ1-2 | TRBD1 | TRBV24-1 | few | 15 | CATSESGTVGYGYTF | TGTGCCACCAGTGAGTCCGGGACAGTGGGCTATGGCTACACCTTC
TRBJ1-2 | - | TRBV12-3/TRBV12-4 | - | 15 | CASSLAGIGYVGYTF | TGTGCCAGCAGTTTAGCAGGGATCGGCTATGTGGGCTACACCTTC
TRBJ1-2 | - | TRBV27 | - | 13 | CASRARSPYGYTF | TGTGCCAGCAGGGCAAGGAGCCCCTATGGCTACACCTTC
TRBJ1-1 | TRBD1 | TRBV19 | - | 15 | CASSIPRGGTTEAFF | TGTGCCAGTAGTATCCCCAGGGGGGGGACCACTGAAGCTTTCTTT
TRBJ1-5 | - | TRBV2 | - | 14 | CASSGGRSPEAQHF | TGTGCCAGCAGTGGGGGACGGTCCCCTGAGGCCCAGCATTTT
TRBJ1-4 | - | TRBV11-2 | few | 14 | CASSLDHGNEKLFF | TGTGCCAGCAGTTTGGACCACGGGAATGAAAAACTGTTTTTT
TRBJ1-1 | TRBD1 | TRBV20-1 | few | 14 | CSARDIRGHTEAFF | TGCAGTGCTAGAGATATCAGGGGGCACACTGAAGCTTTCTTT
TRBJ2-1 | TRBD2 | TRBV9 | many | 13 | CASSRSGGNEQFF | TGTGCCAGCAGTCGGTCGGGGGGAAATGAGCAGTTCTTC
TRBJ2-5 | TRBD2 | TRBV5-1 | many | 15 | CASSLGLAGQETQYF | TGCGCCAGCAGCTTGGGACTAGCGGGGCAAGAGACCCAGTACTTC
TRBJ2-3 | TRBD2 | TRBV20-1 | few | 15 | CSARGGLAVPDTQYF | TGCAGTGCCCGCGGGGGACTAGCGGTACCAGATACGCAGTATTTT
TRBJ2-3 | - | TRBV29-1 | few | 13 | CSAGTNRGDTQYF | TGCAGCGCCGGGACTAACAGGGGAGATACGCAGTATTTT
TRBJ2-1 | - | TRBV20-1 | - | 13 | CSVRAGVANEQFF | TGCAGTGTGAGAGCGGGTGTGGCCAATGAGCAGTTCTTC
TRBJ2-7 | TRBD2 | TRBV5-1 | - | 15 | CASSLVGAGGYEQYF | TGCGCCAGCAGCTTGGTAGGGGCGGGAGGCTACGAGCAGTACTTC
TRBJ1-2 | - | TRBV12-3/TRBV12-4 | - | 15 | CASSPSPRGGFGYTF | TGTGCCAGCAGCCCCAGCCCGCGGGGGGGCTTTGGCTACACCTTC
TRBJ2-1 | TRBD1 | TRBV7-9 | - | 15 | CASSLAGQSHNEQFF | TGTGCCAGCAGCTTAGCGGGACAGAGTCACAATGAGCAGTTCTTC
TRBJ2-3 | TRBD2 | TRBV5-1 | many | 16 | CASSPGLAGSRDTQYF | TGCGCCAGCAGCCCCGGACTAGCGGGATCGAGAGATACGCAGTATTTT